The rows below give T cell receptor beta chains drawn from one sample of a study of early T cells in non-severe SARS-CoV-2 infection. In TCRdb, the 5' RACE reads were re-called with MiXCR into one record per CDR3 protein. The table has around 88,000 distinct CDR3 sequences, under 15% seen once; the top ten hold roughly 7%. Sequencing was performed on whole blood. Receptors were obtained from an adult who was a healthcare worker with PCR-confirmed SARS-CoV-2 infection or an uninfected control (not recorded which). CDR3s include the opening cysteine and the closing phenylalanine or tryptophan. D genes are given only for firm matches. A row's size may be missing; if present it is once, few, many or a size class.

v_gene,j_gene,abundance,d_gene,CDR3nt,CDR3aa
TRBV7-2,TRBJ1-2,few,-,TGTGCCAGCAGCTTTCGGATTACTCGTGGCTACACCTTC,CASSFRITRGYTF
TRBV29-1,TRBJ2-7,once,-,TGCAGCGTTGATTTCCAGGGCACAGACGAGCAGTACTTC,CSVDFQGTDEQYF
TRBV20-1,TRBJ2-3,few,TRBD2,TGCAGTGCTACAGGCGGGAGGGTGTTCACAGATACGCAGTATTTT,CSATGGRVFTDTQYF
TRBV28,TRBJ2-7,-,TRBD1,TGTGCCAGCAGTTTTGGGGACAGGGAAATTAGCGAGCAGTACTTC,CASSFGDREISEQYF
TRBV12-3/TRBV12-4,TRBJ1-2,many,TRBD1,TGTGCCAGCGACGCGGGACAGAGCTATGGCTACACCTTC,CASDAGQSYGYTF
TRBV7-2,TRBJ2-7,many,TRBD2,TGTGCCAGCGGCGTAGCGGGAGCGGTATACGAGCAGTACTTC,CASGVAGAVYEQYF
TRBV12-5,TRBJ2-1,few,TRBD2,TGCGCTAGTGGTTTGGTGGGACTAGAAAATGAGCAGTTCTTC,CASGLVGLENEQFF
TRBV6-1,TRBJ2-7,many,-,TGTGCCAGCAGTTACCTCAGGGACGAGCAGTACTTC,CASSYLRDEQYF
TRBV29-1,TRBJ2-3,-,TRBD1,TGCAGCGTTGACCGGGTTGGGGACAGGGCGTTCACAGATACGCAGTATTTT,CSVDRVGDRAFTDTQYF
TRBV7-9,TRBJ2-3,few,-,TGTGCCCTCGGAGAGGTAGATACGCAGTATTTT,CALGEVDTQYF
TRBV30,TRBJ2-5,few,-,TGTGCCTGGAGGCAGGAGACCCAGTACTTC,CAWRQETQYF
TRBV6-5,TRBJ2-3,few,-,TGTGCCAGCAGTTTAGGGACTCAGGGAAGAAGCTATACGCAGTATTTT,CASSLGTQGRSYTQYF
TRBV19,TRBJ1-2,-,TRBD1,TGTGCCAGTAGGAAACAGGGGCGAAACTATGGCTACACCTTC,CASRKQGRNYGYTF
TRBV6-5,TRBJ2-7,-,-,TGTGCCAGCAGTTACGGCCCATACAGGGAGGGGGTCTACGAGCAGTACTTC,CASSYGPYREGVYEQYF
TRBV12-3/TRBV12-4,TRBJ1-2,-,TRBD1,TGTGCCAGCAGCTCCGCAGGGGGCGCATATGGCTACACCTTC,CASSSAGGAYGYTF
TRBV12-3/TRBV12-4,TRBJ1-5,-,-,TGTGCCAGCAGTTTGGTAGGTCAGCCCCAGCATTTT,CASSLVGQPQHF
TRBV3-1,TRBJ2-2,few,-,TGTGCCAGCAGCCCCCCCCGGGGTAGCGCGAACACCGGGGAGCTGTTTTTT,CASSPPRGSANTGELFF
TRBV7-3,TRBJ2-2,-,-,TGTGCCAGCAGCTTGATGCTGTCGGGCGGGGAGCTGTTTTTT,CASSLMLSGGELFF
TRBV29-1,TRBJ1-2,-,-,TGCAGCGTTGAGTACGAGGACAGCTCCTATGGCTACACCTTC,CSVEYEDSSYGYTF
TRBV5-6,TRBJ1-1,many,-,TGTGCCAGCAGCCTCTCCTATAAGGGGAACACTGAAGCTTTCTTT,CASSLSYKGNTEAFF
TRBV11-2,TRBJ2-2,few,-,TGTGCCAGCAGCTTAGGGAGGGCCGGGGAGCTGTTTTTT,CASSLGRAGELFF
TRBV7-8,TRBJ2-7,many,TRBD2,TGTGCCAGCAGCTTTGGGACTAGCGGGGTGCAAGTCCCCTACGAGCAGTACTTC,CASSFGTSGVQVPYEQYF
TRBV3-1,TRBJ1-1,many,-,TGTGCCAGCAGTCAAGGGGGTTCGAACACTGAAGCTTTCTTT,CASSQGGSNTEAFF
TRBV20-1,TRBJ2-5,many,TRBD1,TGCAGTGCTAGGGTGACAGGGCGCGAGACCCAGTACTTC,CSARVTGRETQYF
TRBV20-1,TRBJ2-7,-,TRBD2,TGCAGTGCTTTAACGGGAGGGCGGAGCTCCTACGAGCAGTACTTC,CSALTGGRSSYEQYF
TRBV12-3/TRBV12-4,TRBJ2-7,few,-,TGTGCCAGCAGTTTAACGACCGCTTCCTACGAGCAGTACTTC,CASSLTTASYEQYF
TRBV7-7,TRBJ1-3,few,-,TGTGCCAGCAGTCCCGACAGGACCTCTGGAAACACCATATATTTT,CASSPDRTSGNTIYF
TRBV5-8,TRBJ2-1,-,-,TGTGCCAGCAGCTTTGAGGGGACACTCTACAATGAGCAGTTCTTC,CASSFEGTLYNEQFF
TRBV20-1,TRBJ2-4,few,-,TGCAGTGCCCGGGACTGGGGCATTCAGTACTTC,CSARDWGIQYF
TRBV5-1,TRBJ2-7,-,-,TGCGCCAGCAGCTTGTGGGGAGGCTCCTACGAGCAGTACTTC,CASSLWGGSYEQYF
TRBV27,TRBJ2-7,few,-,TGTGCCAGCAGTTTATCTCAGGGGCGCGGGGCCTACGAGCAGTACTTC,CASSLSQGRGAYEQYF
TRBV10-3,TRBJ2-3,few,TRBD1,TGTGCCATCAGTGAAAGGACAGGAGGTTCAGATACGCAGTATTTT,CAISERTGGSDTQYF
TRBV7-6,TRBJ2-1,few,-,TGTGCCAGCAGCTTATCCGCCTACAATGAGCAGTTCTTC,CASSLSAYNEQFF
TRBV20-1,TRBJ1-5,-,-,TGCAGTGCCGGCTCAGGGGATCAGCCCCAGCATTTT,CSAGSGDQPQHF
TRBV28,TRBJ2-3,few,TRBD1,TGTGCCAGCAGTTTCCAGAACAGGGGGGTCAGCACAGATACGCAGTATTTT,CASSFQNRGVSTDTQYF
TRBV2,TRBJ2-7,few,-,TGTGCCAGCAGTGAGGGGACCTACGAGCAGTACTTC,CASSEGTYEQYF
TRBV19,TRBJ2-1,few,-,TGTGCCAGTACTCCCGGGGTTTACAATGAGCAGTTCTTC,CASTPGVYNEQFF
TRBV2,TRBJ1-1,few,TRBD1,TGTGCCAGCAGGCGACAGGGGATGAACACTGAAGCTTTCTTT,CASRRQGMNTEAFF
TRBV15,TRBJ2-7,-,-,TGTGCCACCAGCCCCCGTCGATCTAGTTCGGGGGAGCAGTACTTC,CATSPRRSSSGEQYF
TRBV2,TRBJ2-7,-,TRBD2,TGTGCCAGCAGTCGTTCCTTAGCGGGAGCTTGGGAGCAGTACTTC,CASSRSLAGAWEQYF
TRBV7-9,TRBJ2-1,-,TRBD1,TGTGCCAGCAGCTGGGGACAGGCGATCCAGTTCTTC,CASSWGQAIQFF
TRBV29-1,TRBJ2-7,-,-,TGCAGCGTGGACGCAGGGCCAGAGCAGTACTTC,CSVDAGPEQYF
TRBV14,TRBJ2-7,many,-,TGTGCCAGCAGCCAACGCCGGGACGCCTACGAGCAGTACTTC,CASSQRRDAYEQYF
TRBV6-2/TRBV6-3,TRBJ1-1,many,TRBD1,TGTGCCAGCAGTCGTGGCGCAGGGGGATCGGGCACTGAAGCTTTCTTT,CASSRGAGGSGTEAFF